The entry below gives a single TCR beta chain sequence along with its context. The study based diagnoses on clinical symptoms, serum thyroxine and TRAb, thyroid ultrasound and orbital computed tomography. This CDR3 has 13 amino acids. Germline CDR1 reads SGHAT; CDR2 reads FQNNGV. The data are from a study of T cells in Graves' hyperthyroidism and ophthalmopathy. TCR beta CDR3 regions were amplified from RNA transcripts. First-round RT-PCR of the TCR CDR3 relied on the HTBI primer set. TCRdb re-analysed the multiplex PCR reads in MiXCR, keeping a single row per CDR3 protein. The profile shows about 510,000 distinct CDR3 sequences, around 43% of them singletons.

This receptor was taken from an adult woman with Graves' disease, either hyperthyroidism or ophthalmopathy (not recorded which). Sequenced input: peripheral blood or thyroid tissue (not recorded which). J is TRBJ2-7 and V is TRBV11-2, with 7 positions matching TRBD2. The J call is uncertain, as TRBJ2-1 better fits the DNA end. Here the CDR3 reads CASATAGQETQFF. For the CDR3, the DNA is TGTGCCAGCGCAACAGCGGGGCAAGAGACCCAGTTCTTC.